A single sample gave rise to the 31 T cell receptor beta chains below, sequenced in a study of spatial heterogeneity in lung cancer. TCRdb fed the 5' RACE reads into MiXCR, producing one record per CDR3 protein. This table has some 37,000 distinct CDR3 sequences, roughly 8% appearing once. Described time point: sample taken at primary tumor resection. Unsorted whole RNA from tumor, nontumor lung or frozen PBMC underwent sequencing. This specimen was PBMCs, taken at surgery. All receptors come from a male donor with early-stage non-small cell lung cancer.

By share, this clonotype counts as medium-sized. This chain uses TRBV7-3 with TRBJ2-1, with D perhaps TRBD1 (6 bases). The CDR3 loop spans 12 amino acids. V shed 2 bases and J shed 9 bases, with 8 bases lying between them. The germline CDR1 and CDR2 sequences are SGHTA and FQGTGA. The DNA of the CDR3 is TGTGCCAGCAGCTTACTAGGGGGTGAGCAGTTCTTC. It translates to CASSLLGGEQFF.

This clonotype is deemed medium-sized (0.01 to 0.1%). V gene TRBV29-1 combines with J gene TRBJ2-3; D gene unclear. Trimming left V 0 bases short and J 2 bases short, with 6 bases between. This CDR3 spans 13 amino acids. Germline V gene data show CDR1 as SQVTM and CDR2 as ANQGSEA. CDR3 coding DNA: TGCAGCGTTGAAGATAAAAACACAGATACGCAGTATTTT. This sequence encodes CSVEDKNTDTQYF.

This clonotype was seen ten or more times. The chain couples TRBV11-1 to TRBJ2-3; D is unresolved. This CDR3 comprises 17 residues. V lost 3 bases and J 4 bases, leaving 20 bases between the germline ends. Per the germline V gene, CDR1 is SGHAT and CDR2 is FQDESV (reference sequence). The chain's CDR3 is CASSFLMTKPRADTQYF. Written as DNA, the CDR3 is TGTGCCAGCAGCTTCCTTATGACCAAACCACGGGCAGATACGCAGTATTTT.

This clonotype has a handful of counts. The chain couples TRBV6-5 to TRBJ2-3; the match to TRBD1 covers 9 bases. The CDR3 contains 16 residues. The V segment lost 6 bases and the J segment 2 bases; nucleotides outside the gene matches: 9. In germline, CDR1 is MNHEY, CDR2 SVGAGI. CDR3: CASRRLQGAPTDTQYF. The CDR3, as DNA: TGTGCCAGCAGACGCCTACAGGGGGCTCCCACAGATACGCAGTATTTT.

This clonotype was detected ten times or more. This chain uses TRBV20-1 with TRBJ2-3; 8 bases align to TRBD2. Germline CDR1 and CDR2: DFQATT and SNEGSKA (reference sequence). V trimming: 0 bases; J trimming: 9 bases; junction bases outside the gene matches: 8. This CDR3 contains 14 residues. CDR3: CSARDPGGIPTQYF. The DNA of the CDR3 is TGCAGTGCTAGAGATCCGGGGGGGATACCAACGCAGTATTTT.

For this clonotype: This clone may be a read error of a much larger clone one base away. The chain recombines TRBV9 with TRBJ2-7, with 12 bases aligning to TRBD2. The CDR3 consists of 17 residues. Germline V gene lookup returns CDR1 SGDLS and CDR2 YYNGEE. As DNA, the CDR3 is TGTCCCAGCAGCGTAGCCTCTAGCGGGGGGGCTCCCTACGAGCAGTACTTC. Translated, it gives CPSSVASSGGAPYEQYF.

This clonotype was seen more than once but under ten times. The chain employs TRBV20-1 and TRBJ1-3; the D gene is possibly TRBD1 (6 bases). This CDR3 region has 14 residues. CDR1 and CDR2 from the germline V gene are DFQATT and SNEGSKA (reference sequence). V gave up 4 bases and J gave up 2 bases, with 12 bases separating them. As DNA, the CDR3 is TGCAGTGCTAAAGTCGGGGGGCCTGGAAACACCATATATTTT. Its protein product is CSAKVGGPGNTIYF.

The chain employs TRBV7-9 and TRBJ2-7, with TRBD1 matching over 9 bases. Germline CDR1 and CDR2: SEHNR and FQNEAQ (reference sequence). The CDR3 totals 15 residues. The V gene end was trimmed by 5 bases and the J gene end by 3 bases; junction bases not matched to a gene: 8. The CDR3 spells CASSRIRDRDYEQYF. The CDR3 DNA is TGTGCCAGCAGCCGTATCCGGGACAGGGACTACGAGCAGTACTTC.

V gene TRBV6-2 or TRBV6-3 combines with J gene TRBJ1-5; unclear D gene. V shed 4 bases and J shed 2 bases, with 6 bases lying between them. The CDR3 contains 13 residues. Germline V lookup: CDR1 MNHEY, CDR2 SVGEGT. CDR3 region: CASSSWGNQPQHF. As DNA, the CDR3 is TGTGCCAGCAGTTCCTGGGGCAATCAGCCCCAGCATTTT.

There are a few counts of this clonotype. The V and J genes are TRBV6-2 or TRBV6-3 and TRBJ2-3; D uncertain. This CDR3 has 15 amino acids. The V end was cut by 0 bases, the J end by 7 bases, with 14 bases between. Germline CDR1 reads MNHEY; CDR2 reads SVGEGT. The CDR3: CASSYSKAALNTQYF. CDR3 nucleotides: TGTGCCAGCAGTTACTCGAAGGCGGCCTTAAATACGCAGTATTTT.

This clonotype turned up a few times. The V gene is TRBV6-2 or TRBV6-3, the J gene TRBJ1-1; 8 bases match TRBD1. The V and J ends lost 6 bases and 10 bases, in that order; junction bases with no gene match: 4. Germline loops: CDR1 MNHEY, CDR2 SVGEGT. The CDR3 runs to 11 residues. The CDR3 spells CASSQQGGAFF. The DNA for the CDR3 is TGTGCCAGCAGCCAACAGGGGGGAGCTTTCTTT.

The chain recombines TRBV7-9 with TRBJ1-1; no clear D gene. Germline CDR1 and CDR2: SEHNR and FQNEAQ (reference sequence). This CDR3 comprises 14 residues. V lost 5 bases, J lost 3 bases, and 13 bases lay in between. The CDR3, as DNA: TGTGCCAGCAGCAAGACCATGGAGGACACTGAAGCTTTCTTT. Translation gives CASSKTMEDTEAFF.

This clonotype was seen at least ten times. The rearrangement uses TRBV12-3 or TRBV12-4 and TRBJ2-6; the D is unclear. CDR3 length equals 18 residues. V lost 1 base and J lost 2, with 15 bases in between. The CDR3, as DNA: TGTGCCAGCAGTTTAGTATGGAGTAGGAAGACTGGGGCCAACGTCCTGACTTTC. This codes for CASSLVWSRKTGANVLTF.

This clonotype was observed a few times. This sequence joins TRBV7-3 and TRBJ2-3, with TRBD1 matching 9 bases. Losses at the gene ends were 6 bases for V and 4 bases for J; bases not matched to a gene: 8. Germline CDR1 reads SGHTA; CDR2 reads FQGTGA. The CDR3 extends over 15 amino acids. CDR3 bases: TGTGCCAGCAGTTGGGGGACAGGGAGGGCAGATACGCAGTATTTT. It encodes CASSWGTGRADTQYF.

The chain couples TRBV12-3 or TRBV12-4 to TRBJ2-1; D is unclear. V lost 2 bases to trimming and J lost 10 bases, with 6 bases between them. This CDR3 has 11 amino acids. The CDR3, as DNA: TGTGCCAGCAGTTTATCAAGGGAGCAGTTCTTC. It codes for CASSLSREQFF.

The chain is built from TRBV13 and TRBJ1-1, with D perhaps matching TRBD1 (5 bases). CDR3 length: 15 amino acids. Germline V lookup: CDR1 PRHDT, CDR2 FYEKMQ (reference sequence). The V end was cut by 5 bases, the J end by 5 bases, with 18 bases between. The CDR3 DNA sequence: TGTGCCAGCAGCGGGGGATACGGGGTGGGTACTGAAGCTTTCTTT. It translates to CASSGGYGVGTEAFF. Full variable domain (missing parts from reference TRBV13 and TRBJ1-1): AAGVIQSPRHLIKEKRETATLKCYPIPRHDTVYWYQQGPGQDPQFLISFYEKMQSDKGSIPDRFSAQQFSDYHSELNMSSLELGDSALYFCASSGGYGVGTEAFFGQGTRLTVV.

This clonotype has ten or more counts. The CDR3 nucleotides are TGTGCCAGCTCCCTGAATCCCGGCGGGACCCAGTACTTC. It encodes CASSLNPGGTQYF. This chain links TRBV7-9 with TRBJ2-5; D is uncertain. V lost 8 bases and J 7 bases, leaving 17 bases between the germline ends. This CDR3 is 13 amino acids long. The germline CDR1 and CDR2 sequences are SEHNR and FQNEAQ (reference sequence).

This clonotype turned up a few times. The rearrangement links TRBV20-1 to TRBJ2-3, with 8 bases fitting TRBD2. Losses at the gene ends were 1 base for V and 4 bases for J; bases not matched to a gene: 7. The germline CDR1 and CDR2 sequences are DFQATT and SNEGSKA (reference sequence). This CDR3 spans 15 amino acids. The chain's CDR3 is CSARGGREGSDTQYF. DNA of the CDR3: TGCAGTGCTAGAGGAGGACGGGAGGGGTCAGATACGCAGTATTTT.

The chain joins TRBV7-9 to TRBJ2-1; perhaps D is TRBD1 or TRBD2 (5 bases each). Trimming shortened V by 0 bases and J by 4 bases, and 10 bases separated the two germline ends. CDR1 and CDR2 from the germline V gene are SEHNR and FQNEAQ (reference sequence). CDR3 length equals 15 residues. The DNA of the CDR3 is TGTGCCAGCAGCTTAGCTCGGGGCCCGTACAATGAGCAGTTCTTC. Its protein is CASSLARGPYNEQFF. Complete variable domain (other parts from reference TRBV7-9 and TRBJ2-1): DTGVSQNPRHKITKRGQNVTFRCDPISEHNRLYWYRQTLGQGPEFLTYFQNEAQLEKSRLLSDRFSAERPKGSFSTLEIQRTEQGDSAMYLCASSLARGPYNEQFFGPGTRLTVL.

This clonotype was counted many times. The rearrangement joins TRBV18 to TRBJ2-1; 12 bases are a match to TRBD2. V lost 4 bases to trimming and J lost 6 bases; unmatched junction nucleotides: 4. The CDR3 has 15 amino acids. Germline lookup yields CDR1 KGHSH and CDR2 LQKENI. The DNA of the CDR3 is TGTGCCAGCTCACGGCTAGCGGGAGGGGCCAATGAGCAGTTCTTC. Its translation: CASSRLAGGANEQFF.

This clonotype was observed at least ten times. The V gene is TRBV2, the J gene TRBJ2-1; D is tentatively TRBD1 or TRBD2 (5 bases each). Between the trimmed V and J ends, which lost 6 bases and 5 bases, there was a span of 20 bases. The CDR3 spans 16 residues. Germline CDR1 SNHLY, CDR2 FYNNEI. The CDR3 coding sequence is TGTGCCAGCAGCGGATTTCGGGACGGCCCTAACAATGAGCAGTTCTTC. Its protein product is CASSGFRDGPNNEQFF.

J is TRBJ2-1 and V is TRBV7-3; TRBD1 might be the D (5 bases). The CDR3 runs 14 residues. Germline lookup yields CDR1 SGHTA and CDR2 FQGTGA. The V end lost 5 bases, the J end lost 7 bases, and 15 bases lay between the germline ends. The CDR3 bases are TGTGCCAGCAGCCGCAGCGCTGGGGCGAATGAGCAGTTCTTC. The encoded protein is CASSRSAGANEQFF. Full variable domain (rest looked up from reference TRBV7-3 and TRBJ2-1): GAGVSQTPSNKVTEKGKYVELRCDPISGHTALYWYRQSLGQGPEFLIYFQGTGAADDSGLPNDRFFAVRPEGSVSTLKIQRTERGDSAVYLCASSRSAGANEQFFGPGTRLTVL.

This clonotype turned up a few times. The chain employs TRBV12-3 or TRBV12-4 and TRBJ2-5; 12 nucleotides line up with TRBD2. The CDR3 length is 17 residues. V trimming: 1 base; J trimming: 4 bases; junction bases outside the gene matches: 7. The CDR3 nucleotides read TGTGCCAGCAGTTTAGGACTAGCGGGAGTAGGGGGAGAGACCCAGTACTTC. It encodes CASSLGLAGVGGETQYF.

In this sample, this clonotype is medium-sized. Here the CDR3 DNA reads TGTGCCAGCAGCGAAAGACCGGGACGCTCTTACGAGCAGTACTTC. This gives the protein CASSERPGRSYEQYF. V gene TRBV9 combines with J gene TRBJ2-7, with D perhaps being TRBD1 or TRBD2 (5 bases each). The CDR3 has 15 residues. Germline V gene sequence: CDR1 SGDLS, CDR2 YYNGEE. Trimming removed 3 bases from V and 4 bases from J, with 17 bases in between.

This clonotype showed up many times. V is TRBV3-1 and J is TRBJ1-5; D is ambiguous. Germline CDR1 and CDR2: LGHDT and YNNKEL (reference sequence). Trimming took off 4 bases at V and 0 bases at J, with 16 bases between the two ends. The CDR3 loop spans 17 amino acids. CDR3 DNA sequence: TGTGCCAGCAGCCGGGGAACAGAAAGATATAGCAATCAGCCCCAGCATTTT. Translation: CASSRGTERYSNQPQHF. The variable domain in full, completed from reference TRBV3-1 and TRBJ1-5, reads DTAVSQTPKYLVTQMGNDKSIKCEQNLGHDTMYWYKQDSKKFLKIMFSYNNKELIINETVPNRFSPKSPDKAHLNLHINSLELGDSAVYFCASSRGTERYSNQPQHFGDGTRLSIL.

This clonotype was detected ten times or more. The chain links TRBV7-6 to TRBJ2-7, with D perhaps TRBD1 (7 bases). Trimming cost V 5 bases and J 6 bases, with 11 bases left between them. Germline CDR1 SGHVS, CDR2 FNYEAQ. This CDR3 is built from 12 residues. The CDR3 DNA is TGTGCCAGCAGCCAGGGGGGTTCCGAGCAGTACTTC. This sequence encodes CASSQGGSEQYF.

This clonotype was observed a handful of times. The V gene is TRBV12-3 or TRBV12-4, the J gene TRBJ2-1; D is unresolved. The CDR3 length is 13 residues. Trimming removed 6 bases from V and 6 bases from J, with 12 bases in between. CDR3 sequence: CASSLGLVNEQFF. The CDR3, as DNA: TGTGCCAGCAGCCTGGGCCTAGTCAATGAGCAGTTCTTC.

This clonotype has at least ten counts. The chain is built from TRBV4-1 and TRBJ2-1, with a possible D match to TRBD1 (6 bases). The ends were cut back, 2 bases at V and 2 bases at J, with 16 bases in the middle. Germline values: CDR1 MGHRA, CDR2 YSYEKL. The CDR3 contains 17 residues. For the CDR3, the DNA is TGCGCCAGCAGCCAAACTGGGACAAAAGGGACCTACAATGAGCAGTTCTTC. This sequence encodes CASSQTGTKGTYNEQFF.

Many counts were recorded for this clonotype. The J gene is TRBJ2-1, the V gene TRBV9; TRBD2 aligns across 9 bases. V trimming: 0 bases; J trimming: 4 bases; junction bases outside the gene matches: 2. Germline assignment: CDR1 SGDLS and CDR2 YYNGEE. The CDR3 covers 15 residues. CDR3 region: CASSVATSGYNEQFF. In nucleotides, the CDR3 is TGTGCCAGCAGCGTAGCCACTAGCGGGTACAATGAGCAGTTCTTC. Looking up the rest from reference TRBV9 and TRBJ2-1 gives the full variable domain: DSGVTQTPKHLITATGQRVTLRCSPRSGDLSVYWYQQSLDQGLQFLIQYYNGEERAKGNILERFSAQQFPDLHSELNLSSLELGDSALYFCASSVATSGYNEQFFGPGTRLTVL.

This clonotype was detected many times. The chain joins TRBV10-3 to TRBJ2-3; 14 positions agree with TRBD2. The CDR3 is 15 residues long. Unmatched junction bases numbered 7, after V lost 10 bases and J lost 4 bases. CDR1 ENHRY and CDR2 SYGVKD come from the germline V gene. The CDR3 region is CATGTSGSMADTQYF. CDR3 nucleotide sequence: TGTGCCACGGGGACTAGCGGGAGCATGGCAGATACGCAGTATTTT.

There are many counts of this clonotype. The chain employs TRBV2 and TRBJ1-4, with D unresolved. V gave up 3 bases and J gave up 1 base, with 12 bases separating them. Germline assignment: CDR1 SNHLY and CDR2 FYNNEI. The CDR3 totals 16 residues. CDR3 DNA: TGTGCCAGCAGTGACCCCCAGGTCGGAACTAATGAAAAACTGTTTTTT. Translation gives CASSDPQVGTNEKLFF.